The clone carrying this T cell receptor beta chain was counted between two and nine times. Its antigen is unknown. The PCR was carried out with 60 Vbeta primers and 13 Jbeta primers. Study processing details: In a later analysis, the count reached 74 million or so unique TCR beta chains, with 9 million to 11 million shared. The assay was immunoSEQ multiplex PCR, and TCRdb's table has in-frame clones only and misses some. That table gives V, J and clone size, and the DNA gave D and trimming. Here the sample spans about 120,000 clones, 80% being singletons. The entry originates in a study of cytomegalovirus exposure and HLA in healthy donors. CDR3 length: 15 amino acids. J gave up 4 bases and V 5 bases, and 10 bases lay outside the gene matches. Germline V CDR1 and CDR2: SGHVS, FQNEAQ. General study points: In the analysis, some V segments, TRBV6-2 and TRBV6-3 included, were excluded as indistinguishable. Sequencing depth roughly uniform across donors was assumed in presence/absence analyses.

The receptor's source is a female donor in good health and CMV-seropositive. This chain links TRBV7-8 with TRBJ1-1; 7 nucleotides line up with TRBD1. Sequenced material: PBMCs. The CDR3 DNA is TGTGCCAGCAGCCCACGACAGGGTGCGAGCACTGAAGCTTTCTTT. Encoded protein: CASSPRQGASTEAFF.